A single TCR beta chain is shown here with its context. No cognate antigen has been identified for it. No base qualities exist here, and no much larger clone lies one base off it. Library preparation was by the immunoSEQ multiplex PCR assay. In most patients, genomic DNA was isolated using the Qiagen DNeasy Blood and Tissue Kit and sent frozen to Adaptive Biotechnologies for TCR sequencing. Adaptive Biotechnologies carried out high-throughput TCR-beta CDR3 sequencing of genomic DNA for most patients. From the authors' description of their analysis: Adaptive's ImmunoSEQ software supplied the TCR sequencing data for under 20 patients, while MiXCR and VDJtools were used to process a few other patients. To correct CD4 versus CD8 sorting errors, any sequence found in both subsets at a frequency ratio below 5:1 was removed. CDR3 nucleotide sequences shared between donor and recipient were removed because the origin of such sequences could not be assigned. At least 2-fold expansion over unstimulated cells and a minimum CFSE-low frequency of 0.002% (template counts) or 0.001% (read counts) were required for clones to be classified as alloreactive. A clone was considered mappable if detected in the sequenced pre-transplant spleen, lymph node, or MLR CFSE-low populations of the donor or recipient. The cumulative frequency of alloreactive clones was calculated as a percentage of all sequences, weighted by copy number. TCRdb holds this immuneACCESS table with in-frame rearrangements only. Some clones are missing; in checked studies, unresolved V genes explain under half, and the rest has no known cause. Clone size and the V and J calls come from that table; the DNA yielded D and trimming. The sample has 90,000 to 95,000 clones on record, around 93% of them singletons. The leading ten clones occupy 0.45% to 0.55% of the sample.

This record comes from a study of graft-versus-host responses after intestinal transplantation (dated by TCRdb to about 2021). Notes on the research overall: Multivisceral, liver-intestinal, or isolated intestinal transplants were received by the recipients. Alloreactive clones were identified by sequencing pre-transplant mixed lymphocyte reaction products and comparing them with unstimulated pre-transplant donor and recipient T cells. After intestinal transplantation, graft-versus-host and host-versus-graft alloreactive T cell clones in the graft, circulation and bone marrow were tracked using bulk TCR-beta CDR3 sequencing. A cohort of about two dozen intestinal transplant recipients, including one retransplant, was enrolled, and a few patients lacking pretransplant specimens were excluded. Samples from a few later patients were sequenced in-house on an Illumina MiSeq with MiXCR processing rather than by the commercial service. A peak of at least 4% donor T cells among recipient peripheral blood mononuclear cells was the definition used for donor T cell macrochimerism. Anti-thymocyte globulin induction was given to all recipients, followed by maintenance tacrolimus and steroids for around three years. The study at large found these results: Peak levels of circulating GvH clones were associated with declines in HvG clones early after transplant. The conclusions were limited by the relatively low number and heterogeneity of the intestinal transplant patients. Patients with donor T cell macrochimerism had high GvH to HvG T cell clonal ratios in their allografts. GvH clones turned up in recipient bone marrow, with some appearing earlier in ileal mucosa or blood, a pattern consistent with an intestinal mucosal origin.

Interpreted using the paper, the time point label stands for: cells obtained before transplantation from donor or recipient. CD3+CD4+ and CD3+CD8+ populations were FACS-sorted from unstimulated pre-transplant donor and recipient cells taken from spleen or lymph nodes. CDR1 and CDR2 are read off the germline V gene as SGDLS and YYNGEE. CDR3 length: 15 amino acids, cysteine to phenylalanine. Kept here is only the CDR3 DNA, which spans 45 bases and is read in frame from base 1. Relative to germline, V is missing 1 base and J is missing 2 bases, with 5 bases of the junction outside any gene match. The specimen comprised unstimulated CD8+ T cells sorted from spleen or lymph node cells, sampled before intestinal transplant. This clonotype was obtained from a human donor who received an intestinal transplant. Recombination joined TRBV9 with TRBJ2-5, and 7 bases in between align with TRBD1. The DNA sequence is given as TGTGCCAGCAGCGTATGGTCAGGGGGTCAAGAGACCCAGTACTTC. This sequence encodes CASSVWSGGQETQYF.